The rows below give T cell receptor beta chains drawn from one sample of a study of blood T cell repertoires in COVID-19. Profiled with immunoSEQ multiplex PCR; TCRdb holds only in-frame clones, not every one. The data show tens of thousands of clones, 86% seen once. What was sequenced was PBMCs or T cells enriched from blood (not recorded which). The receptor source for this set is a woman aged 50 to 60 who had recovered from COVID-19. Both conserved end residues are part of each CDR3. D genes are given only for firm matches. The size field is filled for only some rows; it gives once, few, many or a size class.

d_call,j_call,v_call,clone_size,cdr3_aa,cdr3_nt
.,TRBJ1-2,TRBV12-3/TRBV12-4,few,CASSFAEYGYTF,TGTGCCAGCAGTTTTGCGGAATATGGCTACACCTTC
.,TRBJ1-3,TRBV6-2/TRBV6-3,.,CASSYPTTGNTIYF,TGTGCCAGCAGTTACCCGACAACTGGAAACACCATATATTTT
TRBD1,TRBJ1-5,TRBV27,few,CASSGLYRTGRNQPQHF,TGTGCCAGCAGTGGTTTATACCGGACAGGGAGGAATCAGCCCCAGCATTTT
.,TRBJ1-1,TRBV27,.,CASSPNWMGSEAFF,TGTGCCAGCAGTCCAAATTGGATGGGCAGTGAAGCTTTCTTT
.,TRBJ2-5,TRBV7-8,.,CASSGEGAGGGQYF,TGTGCCAGCAGCGGAGAGGGGGCGGGGGGAGGCCAGTACTTC
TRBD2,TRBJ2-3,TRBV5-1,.,CASSLWGGEADTQYF,TGCGCCAGCAGCTTATGGGGGGGAGAAGCAGATACGCAGTATTTT
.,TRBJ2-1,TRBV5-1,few,CASSRQEDEQFF,TGCGCCAGCAGCCGTCAGGAGGATGAGCAGTTCTTC
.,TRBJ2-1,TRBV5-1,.,CASSLVNSNNEQFF,TGCGCCAGCAGCTTGGTAAACAGTAACAATGAGCAGTTCTTC
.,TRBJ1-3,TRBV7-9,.,CASSLVMALGNTIYF,TGTGCCAGCAGCCTGGTGATGGCTCTCGGAAACACCATATATTTT
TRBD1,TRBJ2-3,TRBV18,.,CASSPTGTGSTDTQYF,TGTGCCAGCTCACCAACCGGGACAGGGAGCACAGATACGCAGTATTTT
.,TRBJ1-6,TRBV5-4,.,CASSGGKRFDSPLHF,TGTGCCAGCAGCGGAGGTAAACGATTCGATTCACCCCTCCACTTT
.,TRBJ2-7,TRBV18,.,CASSPGAGAYEQYF,TGTGCCAGCTCACCAGGGGCAGGGGCCTACGAGCAGTACTTC
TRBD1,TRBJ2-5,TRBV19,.,CASSSGQGARETQYF,TGTGCCAGTAGCTCGGGACAGGGGGCAAGAGAGACCCAGTACTTC
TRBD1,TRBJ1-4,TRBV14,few,CASSQYRGPRPLEKLFF,TGTGCCAGCAGCCAATACAGGGGCCCTCGCCCCTTAGAAAAACTGTTTTTT
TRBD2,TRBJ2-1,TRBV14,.,CASSPGLADYNEQFF,TGTGCCAGCAGCCCGGGACTAGCGGATTACAATGAGCAGTTCTTC
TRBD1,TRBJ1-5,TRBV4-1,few,CASSQGRRGGSQPQHF,TGCGCCAGCAGCCAAGGTAGGCGAGGGGGCAGTCAGCCCCAGCATTTT
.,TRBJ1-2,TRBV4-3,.,CASSRTQGPYGYTF,TGCGCCAGCAGCCGGACCCAGGGCCCCTATGGCTACACCTTC
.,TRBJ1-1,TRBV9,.,CASSNRLTNTEAFF,TGTGCCAGCAGCAACCGACTGACGAACACTGAAGCTTTCTTT
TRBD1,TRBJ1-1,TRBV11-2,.,CASSLDPGGKTEAFF,TGTGCCAGCAGCTTAGATCCAGGGGGGAAAACTGAAGCTTTCTTT
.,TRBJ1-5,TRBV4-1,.,CASSQVSSARAAQPQHF,TGCGCCAGCAGCCAAGTTTCCTCGGCCAGGGCCGCTCAGCCCCAGCATTTT
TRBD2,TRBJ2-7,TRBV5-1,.,CASSMTSGISDEQYF,TGCGCCAGCAGCATGACTAGCGGGATTTCTGACGAGCAGTACTTC
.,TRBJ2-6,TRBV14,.,CASSGGGYSGANVLTF,TGTGCCAGTTCCGGGGGAGGTTACTCTGGGGCCAACGTCCTGACTTTC
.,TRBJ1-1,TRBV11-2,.,CASSPPGGVTEAFF,TGTGCCAGCAGCCCACCGGGGGGGGTCACTGAAGCTTTCTTT